Each of the 9 T cell receptor beta chains below was sequenced from the same sample in a study of immune evolution from preneoplasia to lung adenocarcinoma. Method: immunoSEQ multiplex PCR; TCRdb's copy keeps in-frame clones and lacks some. This repertoire shows some 4,000 clones, approximately 80% found once; its top ten account for about 14%. The specimen sequenced was FFPE minimally invasive lung adenocarcinoma tissue. The receptors here all came from a person aged 60-79 years with lung adenocarcinoma.

The chain employs TRBV27 and TRBJ2-3; D perhaps matches TRBD2 (6 bases). Trimming took off 8 bases at V and 0 bases at J, with 21 bases between the two ends. Per germline, CDR1 MNHEY and CDR2 SMNVEV (reference sequence). This CDR3 contains 17 residues. The CDR3 DNA follows: TGTGCCAGCGGCGGAGGGACGCAGGGTATTAGCACAGATACGCAGTATTTT. This sequence encodes CASGGGTQGISTDTQYF.

This clone came up once. The chain is built from TRBV30 and TRBJ1-6, with 9 bases identical to TRBD1. The V gene's germline CDR1 is GTSNPN and CDR2 SVGIG (reference sequence). The V gene end was trimmed by 4 bases and the J gene end by 10 bases; junction bases not matched to a gene: 8. CDR3 length equals 14 residues. The CDR3 coding sequence is TGTGCCTGGAACCAACAGGGGGCGCGATCACCCCTCCACTTT. Amino acid sequence: CAWNQQGARSPLHF.

The V and J genes are TRBV5-1 and TRBJ1-5; the D gene is possibly TRBD1 (6 bases). Trimming pared 4 bases from V and 5 bases from J, leaving 10 bases between. The CDR3 runs to 13 residues. Germline V CDR1 and CDR2: SGHRS, YFSETQ. The CDR3 DNA reads as TGCGCCAGCAGCGAGGACAGTTATCAGCCCCAGCATTTT. Protein sequence: CASSEDSYQPQHF. Variable domain in full (rest from reference TRBV5-1 and TRBJ1-5): KAGVTQTPRYLIKTRGQQVTLSCSPISGHRSVSWYQQTPGQGLQFLFEYFSETQRNKGNFPGRFSGRQFSNSRSEMNVSTLELGDSALYLCASSEDSYQPQHFGDGTRLSIL.

As concerns this clone: Other DNA sequences in the sample encode the same CDR3. This chain joins TRBV9 and TRBJ1-1; 9 bases are shared with TRBD1. With V trimmed by 3 bases and J by 4 bases, 4 bases remained unmatched. This CDR3 comprises 14 residues. Germline V gives CDR1 SGDLS, CDR2 YYNGEE. CDR3 sequence reads: CASSEQGAGTEAFF. In DNA form, the CDR3 reads TGTGCCAGCAGCGAACAGGGGGCCGGCACTGAAGCTTTCTTT. The whole variable domain, remainder taken from reference TRBV9 and TRBJ1-1, is DSGVTQTPKHLITATGQRVTLRCSPRSGDLSVYWYQQSLDQGLQFLIQYYNGEERAKGNILERFSAQQFPDLHSELNLSSLELGDSALYFCASSEQGAGTEAFFGQGTRLTVV.

The V call is TRBV5-1, the J call TRBJ1-2; D ambiguous. There are 13 residues in the CDR3. Germline CDR1 and CDR2: SGHRS and YFSETQ. Between the trimmed V and J ends, which lost 2 bases and 5 bases, there was a span of 10 bases. The CDR3 nucleotides are TGCGCCAGCAGCTTCACCGGTAATTATGGCTACACCTTC. It is translated as CASSFTGNYGYTF. The whole variable domain, filled in from reference TRBV5-1 and TRBJ1-2, reads KAGVTQTPRYLIKTRGQQVTLSCSPISGHRSVSWYQQTPGQGLQFLFEYFSETQRNKGNFPGRFSGRQFSNSRSEMNVSTLELGDSALYLCASSFTGNYGYTFGSGTRLTVV.

The gene calls are TRBV5-1 and TRBJ2-3; the D gene is possibly TRBD1 (5 bases). V dropped 4 bases and J dropped 4 bases, with 13 bases sitting between them. In germline, CDR1 is SGHRS, CDR2 YFSETQ. The CDR3 runs 14 residues. CDR3 nucleotides: TGCGCCAGCAGCATGCAGGGATTTTCAGATACGCAGTATTTT. It is translated as CASSMQGFSDTQYF.

The chain carries TRBV29-1 and TRBJ1-1; TRBD1 agrees at 8 bases. Germline V gene sequence: CDR1 SQVTM, CDR2 ANQGSEA. V lost 7 bases and J lost 1; bases outside the gene matches: 2. This CDR3 contains 12 residues. CDR3 DNA sequence: TGCAGCGCCACAGGGGGGAACACTGAAGCTTTCTTT. It specifies CSATGGNTEAFF.

The gene calls are TRBV27 and TRBJ1-3; possibly TRBD1 for D (6 bases). The length of the CDR3 is 14 residues. From germline, CDR1 is MNHEY and CDR2 SMNVEV (reference sequence). The germline V and J ends were trimmed by 3 bases and 0 bases, with 6 bases remaining between them. The CDR3 nucleotides are TGTGCCAGCAGTTTCAGGGGCTCTGGAAACACCATATATTTT. This gives the protein CASSFRGSGNTIYF.

This chain uses TRBV5-6 with TRBJ1-4; no clear D gene. CDR3 length: 16 residues. CDR1 SGHDT and CDR2 YYEEEE come from the germline V gene. V dropped 6 bases and J dropped 5 bases, with 20 bases sitting between them. CDR3 coding DNA: TGTGCCAGCATCAACCGTGTGGGCAGACAAAATGAAAAACTGTTTTTT. It translates to CASINRVGRQNEKLFF.